This is a list of T cell receptor beta chains from one sample in a study of cytomegalovirus exposure and HLA in healthy donors. Profiled with immunoSEQ multiplex PCR; TCRdb holds only in-frame clones, not every one. The table shows roughly 70,000 clones, with roughly 72% occurring only once. Input material: PBMCs. These receptors all come from a man aged 50-59 years in good health and CMV-seronegative. CDR3s include the opening cysteine and the closing phenylalanine or tryptophan. A D gene is named only where the DNA matches it firmly. Clone sizes are given selectively: once, few, many, or a class where the clone is expanded.

clone_size | j_call | d_call | v_call | cdr3_aa | cdr3_nt
NA | TRBJ2-7 | TRBD2 | TRBV5-4 | CASSSERGGYYEQYF | TGTGCCAGCAGCAGCGAGCGGGGGGGCTATTACGAGCAGTACTTC
NA | TRBJ1-1 | NA | TRBV11-2 | CASSLTGKGTNTEAFF | TGTGCCAGCAGCTTAACCGGGAAGGGGACTAACACTGAAGCTTTCTTT
NA | TRBJ2-7 | TRBD1 | TRBV10-3 | CAISPRDRRHEQYF | TGTGCCATCAGCCCCCGGGACAGGCGCCACGAGCAGTACTTC
NA | TRBJ1-2 | NA | TRBV5-4 | CASSLPGLWGYTF | TGTGCCAGCAGCTTGCCAGGGTTATGGGGCTACACCTTC
NA | TRBJ1-1 | TRBD1 | TRBV7-9 | CASSRTGVNTEAFF | TGTGCCAGCAGCCGAACAGGGGTTAACACTGAAGCTTTCTTT
NA | TRBJ2-2 | TRBD2 | TRBV30 | CAGRLAGNIGELFF | TGTGCCGGGAGACTAGCGGGAAATATCGGGGAGCTGTTTTTT
NA | TRBJ2-5 | TRBD2 | TRBV7-8 | CASSYGSGGPETQYF | TGTGCCAGCAGCTATGGAAGCGGGGGGCCAGAGACCCAGTACTTC
NA | TRBJ2-7 | TRBD2 | TRBV4-1 | CASSQDPAGGMNEQYF | TGCGCCAGCAGCCAAGACCCAGCGGGGGGAATGAACGAGCAGTACTTC
NA | TRBJ1-1 | NA | TRBV6-5 | CASSRGKSVAFF | TGTGCCAGCAGTCGGGGTAAAAGTGTAGCTTTCTTT
medium-sized | TRBJ2-7 | TRBD2 | TRBV10-3 | CAISPGLAGGGYEQYF | TGTGCCATCAGCCCGGGACTAGCGGGAGGTGGTTACGAGCAGTACTTC
NA | TRBJ1-1 | NA | TRBV28 | CASSLSRVLNTEAFF | TGTGCCAGCAGTTTATCACGGGTCCTGAACACTGAAGCTTTCTTT
NA | TRBJ1-5 | NA | TRBV6-1 | CASNSQGSIGPQHF | TGTGCCAGCAATTCCCAGGGTTCGATAGGGCCCCAGCATTTT
NA | TRBJ1-5 | NA | TRBV7-2 | CASSANLGNQPQHF | TGTGCCAGCAGCGCCAACTTGGGCAATCAGCCCCAGCATTTT
NA | TRBJ1-1 | NA | TRBV14 | CASSQDVFSPRAFF | TGTGCCAGCAGCCAAGACGTTTTTTCCCCCCGAGCTTTCTTT
NA | TRBJ1-5 | TRBD1 | TRBV30 | CAWSVHRGGQPQHF | TGTGCCTGGAGTGTACACAGGGGAGGTCAGCCCCAGCATTTT
NA | TRBJ1-2 | NA | TRBV28 | CASSLLLNRGNTF | TGTGCCAGCAGTCTCCTCCTGAACCGAGGAAACACCTTC
NA | TRBJ1-5 | NA | TRBV10-3 | CAISEQGDQPQHF | TGTGCCATCAGTGAGCAGGGTGATCAGCCCCAGCATTTT
NA | TRBJ1-4 | NA | TRBV5-4 | CASSLAGINTNEKLFF | TGTGCCAGCAGCTTGGCAGGGATTAATACTAATGAAAAACTGTTTTTT
NA | TRBJ2-3 | NA | TRBV7-8 | CASSLYTDTQYF | TGTGCCAGCAGCCTCTACACAGATACGCAGTATTTT
NA | TRBJ2-7 | TRBD1 | TRBV10-3 | CAISDKTGGLYEQYF | TGTGCCATCAGTGATAAGACAGGGGGCTTGTACGAGCAGTACTTC
NA | TRBJ1-1 | NA | TRBV6-5 | CASSYSAGATEAFF | TGTGCCAGCAGTTACTCGGCGGGGGCGACTGAAGCTTTCTTT
NA | TRBJ2-1 | TRBD2 | TRBV7-6 | CASSVANGGRNEQFF | TGTGCCAGCAGCGTAGCGAACGGCGGGAGAAATGAGCAGTTCTTC
once | TRBJ2-3 | TRBD1 | TRBV6-6 | CASSYETGADTQYF | TGTGCCAGCAGTTACGAGACAGGGGCAGATACGCAGTATTTT
few | TRBJ1-4 | NA | TRBV5-5 | CASSLGRIDEKLFF | TGTGCCAGCAGCTTGGGCAGGATTGATGAAAAACTGTTTTTT
NA | TRBJ2-1 | TRBD2 | TRBV30 | CAWAGTSVYNEQFF | TGTGCCTGGGCCGGGACTAGCGTCTACAATGAGCAGTTCTTC
few | TRBJ2-6 | NA | TRBV6-5 | CASRPGSGANVLTF | TGTGCCAGCAGGCCGGGCTCTGGGGCCAACGTCCTGACTTTC
few | TRBJ2-7 | NA | TRBV6-5 | CASRRTGTYEQYF | TGTGCCAGCAGGAGGACGGGAACCTACGAGCAGTACTTC
NA | TRBJ2-7 | TRBD2 | TRBV29-1 | CSVEEAGVRSEQYF | TGCAGCGTTGAAGAGGCGGGAGTGAGAAGCGAGCAGTACTTC
NA | TRBJ1-4 | NA | TRBV9 | CASSSERETNEKLFF | TGTGCCAGCAGCTCAGAGAGGGAAACTAATGAAAAACTGTTTTTT
NA | TRBJ2-7 | TRBD2 | TRBV27 | CASSWGTSGEYEQYF | TGTGCCAGCAGTTGGGGGACTAGCGGGGAGTACGAGCAGTACTTC
NA | TRBJ2-5 | NA | TRBV12-5 | CASGLAQGETQYF | TGTGCTAGTGGTTTGGCCCAGGGGGAGACCCAGTACTTC
NA | TRBJ2-7 | TRBD1 | TRBV6-1 | CASMDLGQGGYEQYF | TGTGCCAGCATGGACTTAGGACAGGGGGGGTACGAGCAGTACTTC
NA | TRBJ2-1 | TRBD2 | TRBV6-5 | CASSYSILTSLEQFF | TGTGCCAGCAGTTACTCGATCCTGACTAGCCTTGAGCAGTTCTTC
NA | TRBJ2-7 | TRBD1 | TRBV7-9 | CASSHPEDRGRYEQYF | TGTGCCAGCAGCCACCCGGAGGACAGGGGGCGTTACGAGCAGTACTTC
NA | TRBJ1-2 | NA | TRBV11-2 | CASSSSEPRVLGYTF | TGTGCCAGCAGCTCGTCGGAGCCCCGTGTTCTTGGCTACACCTTC
NA | TRBJ2-7 | NA | TRBV30 | CAWSVRGRGEQYF | TGTGCCTGGAGTGTACGTGGTCGGGGTGAGCAGTACTTC
NA | TRBJ2-2 | NA | TRBV9 | CASSRVSEPGELFF | TGTGCCAGCAGCCGGGTTTCGGAGCCCGGGGAGCTGTTTTTT
NA | TRBJ2-5 | TRBD1 | TRBV23-1 | CASSHNTGGETQYF | TGCGCCAGCAGTCACAATACAGGGGGAGAGACCCAGTACTTC
NA | TRBJ2-7 | NA | TRBV7-8 | CASSSTPTGILF | TGTGCCAGCAGCTCCACCCCAACCGGGATACTCTTC
NA | TRBJ1-2 | NA | TRBV19 | CASSIGGQTSYGYTF | TGTGCCAGTAGTATTGGAGGGCAGACCTCCTATGGCTACACCTTC
NA | TRBJ1-6 | NA | TRBV30 | CAWSPSWDSPLHF | TGTGCCTGGAGTCCTAGTTGGGATTCACCCCTCCACTTT
NA | TRBJ2-7 | NA | TRBV6-4 | CASRPGEGEQYF | TGTGCCAGCAGACCCGGGGAAGGCGAGCAGTACTTC
NA | TRBJ1-1 | TRBD1 | TRBV25-1 | CASSEIVTGGRPFF | TGTGCCAGCAGTGAAATCGTGACAGGGGGCAGACCTTTCTTT
NA | TRBJ2-7 | NA | TRBV6-5 | CASTNGRAYEQYF | TGTGCCAGCACAAACGGCAGGGCCTACGAGCAGTACTTC
NA | TRBJ2-2 | TRBD2 | TRBV30 | CAWRAGGGSGSLTGELFF | TGTGCCTGGAGGGCCGGGGGTGGTAGCGGGAGTCTAACCGGGGAGCTGTTTTTT
NA | TRBJ2-7 | TRBD2 | TRBV6-1 | CASSTPGLPPYEQYF | TGTGCCAGCAGTACTCCGGGACTACCCCCCTACGAGCAGTACTTC
NA | TRBJ1-1 | NA | TRBV7-2 | CASSPWGLNTEAFF | TGTGCCAGCAGCCCCTGGGGGCTGAACACTGAAGCTTTCTTT
NA | TRBJ2-5 | NA | TRBV5-1 | CASSLNAPGFETQYF | TGCGCCAGCAGCTTGAACGCCCCAGGATTTGAGACCCAGTACTTC
NA | TRBJ1-1 | NA | TRBV5-4 | CASSPRLDHTEAFF | TGTGCCAGCAGCCCTCGCTTAGATCACACTGAAGCTTTCTTT
NA | TRBJ1-1 | NA | TRBV9 | CASSVVTGKNTEAFF | TGTGCCAGCAGCGTAGTGACGGGAAAAAACACTGAAGCTTTCTTT
NA | TRBJ1-3 | NA | TRBV6-6 | CASRQGGGNTIYF | TGTGCCAGCAGGCAAGGAGGTGGAAACACCATATATTTT
NA | TRBJ1-5 | NA | TRBV10-2 | CAISSGLPGGNQPQHF | TGCGCCATCAGTTCGGGACTCCCAGGCGGCAATCAGCCCCAGCATTTT
NA | TRBJ2-2 | NA | TRBV5-8 | CASAVGVVMTGELFF | TGTGCCAGCGCCGTAGGGGTAGTAATGACCGGGGAGCTGTTTTTT